Listed below are T cell receptor beta chains from one sample, sequenced in a study of regulatory T cells in long-lasting Graves disease. TCRdb called the multiplex PCR reads again in MiXCR, with one record for every CDR3 protein. Of approximately 380,000 distinct CDR3 sequences in the sample, less than 25% were seen once. The starting material was peripheral blood mononuclear cells (PBMCs), obtained when the disease was refractory, from a patient treated with antithyroid drugs. The receptors were gathered from a female donor with Graves disease. The CDR3 runs from the conserved cysteine through the conserved F or W. D genes are given only for firm matches. Rows give clone size only sometimes, using once, few, many, or a class for an expanded clone.

length | J | V | size | D | DNA | CDR3
15 | TRBJ2-5 | TRBV12-3/TRBV12-4 | many | . | TGTGCCAGCAGTCCCCCAATGAAGGGAGAAGAGACCCAGTACTTC | CASSPPMKGEETQYF
17 | TRBJ2-1 | TRBV2 | . | TRBD2 | TGTGCCAGCAGTTTATACTTCGGGCTAGCGGGATCAAATGAGCAGTTCTTC | CASSLYFGLAGSNEQFF
17 | TRBJ2-5 | TRBV18 | many | . | TGTGCCAGCTCACCACCAATGAGGACAGAACTCCAAGAGACCCAGTACTTC | CASSPPMRTELQETQYF
17 | TRBJ1-4 | TRBV18 | . | . | TGTGCCAGCTCACCGGGCCCTCCTGGTTGGGGGAATGAAAAACTGTTTTTT | CASSPGPPGWGNEKLFF
13 | TRBJ2-5 | TRBV28 | few | . | TGTGCCAGCAGTTTGAGGGGTGGGGGGACCCAGTACTTC | CASSLRGGGTQYF
16 | TRBJ2-5 | TRBV2 | many | TRBD2 | TGTGCCAGCACCCCCGGGACTAGCGGGGGCCGAGAGACCCAGTACTTC | CASTPGTSGGRETQYF
15 | TRBJ2-6 | TRBV27 | few | . | TGTGCCAGCACCCAACGGGGGTCTGGGGCCAACGTCCTGACTTTC | CASTQRGSGANVLTF
18 | TRBJ1-1 | TRBV20-1 | many | . | TGCAGTGCTAGACCCCCTCTGCAGGGTGGATTCTGGAACACTGAAGCTTTCTTT | CSARPPLQGGFWNTEAFF
12 | TRBJ2-3 | TRBV30 | many | . | TGTGCCTGGAGTGTAGGCGGATATACGCAGTATTTT | CAWSVGGYTQYF
14 | TRBJ1-2 | TRBV20-1 | few | TRBD1 | TGCAGGGCGATTCGGGACAGCTCTAACTATGGCTACACCTTC | CRAIRDSSNYGYTF
15 | TRBJ1-2 | TRBV27 | . | TRBD1 | TGTGCCAGCAGACTTTTCGGACAGGGGGGATATGGCTACACCTTC | CASRLFGQGGYGYTF
13 | TRBJ2-7 | TRBV6-2/TRBV6-3 | . | . | TGTGCCAGCAGTTCCGGGGCCTCCCCCGAGCAGTACTTC | CASSSGASPEQYF
12 | TRBJ2-7 | TRBV24-1 | few | . | TGTGCCACTCAGACTTCGGAACCGCCTGGGTACTTC | CATQTSEPPGYF
20 | TRBJ1-5 | TRBV6-1 | . | . | TGTGCCAGCAGCCCTAAAGGAACCGGGACACGGGATTATAGCAATCAGCCCCAGCATTTT | CASSPKGTGTRDYSNQPQHF
15 | TRBJ2-5 | TRBV6-1 | . | . | TGTGCCAGCAGTAGGATAGTGGGGGAAGGGGAGACCCAGTACTTC | CASSRIVGEGETQYF
16 | TRBJ2-5 | TRBV27 | . | TRBD2 | TGTGCCAGCAGTTTTGCGGGGGGATTCGGAGAGGAGACCCAGTACTTC | CASSFAGGFGEETQYF
14 | TRBJ1-5 | TRBV27 | . | . | TGTGCCGGCAGGATAATCGGGGGAAATCAGCCCCAGCATTTT | CAGRIIGGNQPQHF
13 | TRBJ1-5 | TRBV3-1 | many | . | TGTGCCAGCAGCCAAGTTGACAGGTCCGAAAAGCATTTT | CASSQVDRSEKHF
12 | TRBJ1-1 | TRBV28 | many | . | TGTGCCAGCAGCGGAGGTCGGCGCGAAGCTTTCTTT | CASSGGRREAFF
15 | TRBJ2-2 | TRBV5-1 | . | . | TGCGCCAGCAGCTTGGCGGGGGTTAACACCGGGGAGCTGTTTTTT | CASSLAGVNTGELFF
11 | TRBJ2-5 | TRBV20-1 | many | . | TGCAGTGCTAGTCTCGGGGAGACCCAGTACTTC | CSASLGETQYF
14 | TRBJ2-5 | TRBV7-2 | few | . | TGTGCCAGCAGCTCGGGACCTCCGAGGGAGACCCAGTACTTC | CASSSGPPRETQYF
18 | TRBJ1-2 | TRBV27 | . | . | TGTGCCAGCAGTTTATCTCATACTGGGTTGGGAGCTAACTATGGCTACACCTTC | CASSLSHTGLGANYGYTF
14 | TRBJ2-5 | TRBV28 | few | . | TGTGCCAGCAGTTTCGCGGAGGATTACGAGACCCAGTACTTC | CASSFAEDYETQYF
15 | TRBJ2-7 | TRBV2 | many | . | TGTGCCAGCAGTGGGATGGCCTTGACTGAGGACGAGCAGTACTTC | CASSGMALTEDEQYF
16 | TRBJ2-5 | TRBV4-3 | . | . | TGCGCCAGCAGCCAAGCCATAGGTGAGGGGTACGAGACCCAGTACTTC | CASSQAIGEGYETQYF
12 | TRBJ1-5 | TRBV19 | . | . | TGTGCCAGTAGTATGGGTGACCAGCCCCAGCATTTT | CASSMGDQPQHF
13 | TRBJ2-7 | TRBV29-1 | few | . | TGCAGCGTTGAAGAAGATGGGGTGTACGAGCAGTACTTC | CSVEEDGVYEQYF
10 | TRBJ2-7 | TRBV20-1 | . | . | TGCAGTGCTTACAGGGACGAGCAGTACTTC | CSAYRDEQYF
16 | TRBJ2-7 | TRBV6-2/TRBV6-3 | . | TRBD1 | TGTGCCAGCAGTTATATGATCGGGACAGTCTCCTACGAGCAGTACTTC | CASSYMIGTVSYEQYF
14 | TRBJ2-5 | TRBV19 | few | TRBD2 | TGTGCCAGTAGTATAGTAGCGGGGTACGAGACCCAGTACTTC | CASSIVAGYETQYF
16 | TRBJ2-2 | TRBV28 | few | TRBD2 | TGTGCCAGCAATACACTAGCGGGAGGGAACACCGGGGAGCTGTTTTTT | CASNTLAGGNTGELFF
14 | TRBJ2-1 | TRBV28 | few | . | TGTGCCAGCAGTTTCTTGCGGAGAGACAATGAGCAGTTCTTC | CASSFLRRDNEQFF
13 | TRBJ2-7 | TRBV12-3/TRBV12-4 | many | . | TGTGCCAGCAGCGCGGGCGCGAACTACGAGCAGTACTTC | CASSAGANYEQYF
16 | TRBJ2-7 | TRBV5-1 | . | . | TGCGCCAGCAGCTTAACTAGCCGAGCCCCCTACTACGAGCAGTACTTC | CASSLTSRAPYYEQYF
13 | TRBJ1-1 | TRBV12-3/TRBV12-4 | many | . | TGTGCCAGCAGTTTAAAGGAGGTGGCCAAAGCTTTCTTT | CASSLKEVAKAFF
19 | TRBJ2-5 | TRBV5-6 | once | TRBD2 | TGTGCCAGCAGCTTCCCCTTAGGTAGCAGCGGGGAGGGCCAAGAGACCCAGTACTTC | CASSFPLGSSGEGQETQYF
13 | TRBJ2-5 | TRBV29-1 | once | TRBD1 | TGCAGCGTTGACCCGACAGGGACAGAGACCCAGTACTTC | CSVDPTGTETQYF
14 | TRBJ2-7 | TRBV15 | once | TRBD2 | TGTGCCACCAGCAGAGGAGCCGGGGGGGGGGAGCAGTACTTC | CATSRGAGGGEQYF
16 | TRBJ2-3 | TRBV2 | . | . | TGTGCCAGCAAGCTACCTCTTACGGGACTCCTAGATACGCAGTATTTT | CASKLPLTGLLDTQYF
12 | TRBJ1-1 | TRBV2 | once | . | TGTGCCAGCAGGGTAGGGAGCACTGAAGCTTTCTTT | CASRVGSTEAFF
11 | TRBJ1-5 | TRBV28 | many | . | TGTGCCAGCAGTCGCAATCAGCCCCAGCATTTT | CASSRNQPQHF
14 | TRBJ2-7 | TRBV11-2 | many | . | TGTGCCAGCAGCTTAGACAGGGCCCCGGAGGAGCAGTACTTC | CASSLDRAPEEQYF
14 | TRBJ2-7 | TRBV4-3 | . | . | TGCGCCAGCAGCCAGGGGGTTGTTGGCTACGAGCAGTACTTC | CASSQGVVGYEQYF
13 | TRBJ1-6 | TRBV20-1 | many | . | TGCAGTGCTAGAGGGGGAGGGAATTCACCCCTCCACTTT | CSARGGGNSPLHF
16 | TRBJ2-7 | TRBV6-1 | . | . | TGTGCCGGCAGCTACTCTCCATGGGCGAGCTCCTACGAGCAGTACTTC | CAGSYSPWASSYEQYF
14 | TRBJ2-7 | TRBV18 | few | TRBD1 | TGTGCCAGCTCGGGACAGAGGGGCTCCTACGAGCAGTACTTC | CASSGQRGSYEQYF
14 | TRBJ2-2 | TRBV30 | . | TRBD2 | TGTGCCTGGAGGAGGGCTAGCGGAACCGGGGAGCTGTTTTTT | CAWRRASGTGELFF
18 | TRBJ2-7 | TRBV18 | . | . | TGTGCCAGCTCACCACTCGGGTCTGGTAGCGGAAGCTCCTACGAGCAGTACTTC | CASSPLGSGSGSSYEQYF